These 3 T cell receptor beta chains were all obtained from the same sample, sequenced in a study of cytomegalovirus exposure and HLA in healthy donors. The study ran its PCR with 60 Vbeta and 13 Jbeta primers. Assay: immunoSEQ multiplex PCR; the TCRdb copy retains only in-frame clones and omits some. This table has 150,000 to 200,000 clones, roughly 87% appearing once. Sequenced sample: PBMCs. All receptors derive from a girl younger than two in good health and CMV-seronegative.

A few counts support this clone. The rearrangement joins TRBV5-6 to TRBJ1-3; tentative D call: TRBD1 (6 bases). The V gene's germline CDR1 is SGHDT and CDR2 YYEEEE. Trimming stripped 4 bases from V and 4 bases from J, with 12 bases between. This CDR3 contains 14 residues. CDR3 amino acids: CASSSPTGGNTIYF. The CDR3 coding sequence is TGTGCCAGCAGCAGCCCGACAGGAGGAAACACCATATATTTT.

In its sample, this clone was seen a few times. The J gene is TRBJ2-7, the V gene TRBV9; 12 bases line up with TRBD2. The CDR3 is 17 residues long. V shed 4 bases and J 3 bases; nucleotides not matched to a gene: 11. Germline V gene data show CDR1 as SGDLS and CDR2 as YYNGEE. The chain's CDR3 is CASSTGLAGSAHYEQYF. For the CDR3, the DNA is TGTGCCAGCAGCACGGGACTAGCGGGCTCCGCACACTACGAGCAGTACTTC.

The chain employs TRBV5-5 and TRBJ1-2, with 7 bases identical to TRBD1. The ends lost 4 bases at V and 5 bases at J; junction bases unmatched: 8. CDR1 SGHKS and CDR2 YYEKEE come from the germline V gene (reference sequence). CDR3 size: 14 residues. This CDR3 reads CASSEGAFRYGYTF. CDR3 sequence (DNA): TGTGCCAGCAGCGAGGGGGCCTTCCGGTATGGCTACACCTTC.